The next 29 T cell receptor beta chains were all read from a single sample in a study of blood T cell repertoires in COVID-19. The assay was immunoSEQ multiplex PCR, and TCRdb's table has in-frame clones only and misses some. The top ten clones hold 3% to 3.5% of a sample with over 85,000 clones, around four fifths of them seen once. Sequenced: peripheral blood. The receptors were gathered from a man aged 50 to 59 with acute or convalescent COVID-19.

In its sample, this clone was seen once. The chain carries TRBV21-1 and TRBJ2-1; the table's D gene call, TRBD2, was not cross checked with the DNA. TRBV21-1 is a documented pseudogene. This CDR3 is 17 amino acids long. The CDR3 nucleotides read TGTGCCAGCAGCAAAGACCCGAGGAGCGGGAGTGGCCATGAGCAGTTCTTC. Translation gives CASSKDPRSGSGHEQFF.

The chain combines TRBV6-6 with TRBJ2-1; 12 bases fit TRBD2. V lost 6 bases, J lost 3 bases, and 3 bases stayed unmatched. Germline-derived CDR1 and CDR2 are MNHNY and SVGAGI (reference sequence). This CDR3 has 15 amino acids. Here the CDR3 DNA reads TGTGCCAGCAGCCGGACTAGCGGGGACTACAATGAGCAGTTCTTC. The encoded protein is CASSRTSGDYNEQFF.

The rearrangement uses TRBV3-1 (or the pseudogene TRBV3-2) and TRBJ1-1; 7 bases are shared with TRBD1. With V trimmed by 4 bases and J by 1 base, 12 bases remained unmatched. Germline CDR1 and CDR2: LGHDT and YNNKEL (reference sequence). This CDR3 is built from 17 residues. The CDR3: CASSPFPGQRQNTEAFF. CDR3 DNA sequence: TGTGCCAGCAGCCCTTTCCCGGGACAGCGTCAGAACACTGAAGCTTTCTTT.

This clone was recorded only once. The gene calls are TRBV6-4 and TRBJ1-5, with 8 bases aligning to TRBD1. Germline lookup yields CDR1 MRHNA and CDR2 SNTAGT. V trimming: 6 bases; J trimming: 5 bases; junction bases outside the gene matches: 12. CDR3 size: 16 residues. The CDR3 is CASSRTGSRWDQPQHF. The CDR3 DNA reads as TGTGCCAGCAGCCGGACAGGGTCTCGATGGGATCAGCCCCAGCATTTT.

V is TRBV9 and J is TRBJ2-1; D not certain. The V gene's germline CDR1 is SGDLS and CDR2 YYNGEE. The V gene lost 0 bases and the J gene lost 4 bases, with 11 bases spanning the gap. CDR3 length: 15 amino acids. As DNA, the CDR3 is TGTGCCAGCAGCGTAGCTCTGGCAGATTACAATGAGCAGTTCTTC. Protein product: CASSVALADYNEQFF.

The chain combines TRBV7-9 with TRBJ1-2, with a tentative D call TRBD1 (5 bases). V shed 1 base and J shed 8 bases, with 8 bases lying between them. The CDR3 sequence is 12 residues long. Germline lookup yields CDR1 SEHNR and CDR2 FQNEAQ (reference sequence). CDR3 nucleotide sequence: TGTGCCAGCAGCTTAGGCGACAGAGGCTACACCTTC. Its protein is CASSLGDRGYTF.

This chain connects TRBV7-2 to TRBJ1-3; D may be TRBD1 (5 bases). V lost 2 bases to trimming and J lost 15 bases, with 14 bases between them. The CDR3 consists of 12 residues. Germline V gene lookup returns CDR1 SGHTA and CDR2 FQGNSA. CDR3: CASSLPGELSYF. CDR3 DNA: TGTGCCAGCAGCTTACCGGGGGAACTATCATATTTT.

This chain links TRBV19 with TRBJ1-2; TRBD1 matches at 7 bases. This CDR3 is built from 12 residues. Germline V gene sequence: CDR1 LNHDA, CDR2 SQIVND (reference sequence). The junction had 10 bases not matched to a gene; V was cut back by 8 bases and J by 10 bases. CDR3 coding DNA: TGTGCCAGTGCCGACAGGGATTCTGACTACACCTTC. Translating it yields CASADRDSDYTF. The variable domain in full, with the rest retrieved from reference TRBV19 and TRBJ1-2, is DGGITQSPKYLFRKEGQNVTLSCEQNLNHDAMYWYRQDPGQGLRLIYYSQIVNDFQKGDIAEGYSVSREKKESFPLTVTSAQKNPTAFYLCASADRDSDYTFGSGTRLTVV.

The chain uses TRBV11-2 and TRBJ2-7, with D possibly being TRBD1 (5 bases). V lost 4 bases to trimming and J lost 1 base, with 11 bases between them. Germline-derived CDR1 and CDR2 are SGHAT and FQNNGV. The CDR3 totals 14 residues. CDR3 protein: CASSSGLDSYEQYF. The CDR3 DNA reads TGTGCCAGCAGCTCAGGGCTAGATTCCTACGAGCAGTACTTC.

This clone was detected a few times. The chain recombines TRBV10-2 with TRBJ2-7, with 12 bases aligning to TRBD2. J gave up 5 bases and V 7 bases, and 15 bases lay outside the gene matches. The CDR3 runs 17 residues. Looked up from germline, CDR1 is WSHSY and CDR2 is SAAADI. The chain's CDR3 is CASNPGTSGPGRDEQYF. The CDR3 nucleotides read TGCGCCAGCAATCCCGGGACTAGCGGGCCGGGGAGGGACGAGCAGTACTTC.

This chain uses TRBV4-3 with TRBJ1-6; the match to TRBD1 covers 7 bases. V lost 1 base, J lost 0 bases, and 6 bases stayed unmatched. The CDR3 is 18 amino acids. CDR1 and CDR2 (germline): LGHNA, YSLEER. CDR3 protein: CASSQVPGGSSYNSPLHF. In DNA, the CDR3 is TGCGCCAGCAGCCAAGTCCCAGGGGGAAGCTCCTATAATTCACCCCTCCACTTT.

V usage is TRBV6-6 and J usage is TRBJ1-1, with a tentative D call TRBD1 (6 bases). Germline lookup yields CDR1 MNHNY and CDR2 SVGAGI (reference sequence). V was trimmed by 6 bases and J by 7 bases, leaving 12 bases between them. The CDR3 consists of 12 residues. CDR3 sequence (DNA): TGTGCCAGCAGGCAACAGGGAATTGAAGCTTTCTTT. It codes for CASRQQGIEAFF.

This sequence joins TRBV6-2 or TRBV6-3 and TRBJ2-1; D is perhaps TRBD2 (5 bases). CDR1 and CDR2 (germline): MNHEY, SVGEGT. This CDR3 region has 13 residues. V was cut by 6 bases and J by 7 bases, with 13 bases left in between. The CDR3: CASSLDPGNEQFF. DNA for the CDR3: TGTGCCAGCAGCCTGGACCCGGGGAATGAGCAGTTCTTC.

The CDR3 region has the DNA TGTGCCAGCAGCTCAGGGGATTGGAGCACAGATACGCAGTATTTT. Translating gives CASSSGDWSTDTQYF. The genes are TRBV6-2 or TRBV6-3 and TRBJ2-3; D possibly corresponds to TRBD1 (6 bases). The CDR3 covers 15 residues. Germline loops: CDR1 MNHEY, CDR2 SVGEGT. The germline V and J ends were trimmed by 6 bases and 0 bases, with 13 bases remaining between them.

V and J are TRBV7-2 and TRBJ2-3; TRBD2 might be the D (6 bases). V was shortened by 1 base and J by 4 bases, with 12 bases between the two germline ends. Germline V lookup: CDR1 SGHTA, CDR2 FQGNSA. The CDR3 totals 15 residues. The DNA of the CDR3 is TGTGCCAGCAGCTTAGGCCTTAGCGGTTCAGATACGCAGTATTTT. It codes for CASSLGLSGSDTQYF. Together with reference TRBV7-2 and TRBJ2-3, the CDR3 gives the full variable domain: GAGVSQSPSNKVTEKGKDVELRCDPISGHTALYWYRQSLGQGLEFLIYFQGNSAPDKSGLPSDRFSAERTGGSVSTLTIQRTQQEDSAVYLCASSLGLSGSDTQYFGPGTRLTVL.

This chain connects TRBV18 to TRBJ2-7; D gene ambiguous. The germline V gene has CDR1 KGHSH and CDR2 LQKENI. The CDR3 has 13 amino acids. V was pared by 4 bases and J by 0 bases, with 7 bases between. CDR3 sequence: CASSRTNSYEQYF. CDR3 in DNA: TGTGCCAGCTCACGAACTAACTCCTACGAGCAGTACTTC.

The rearrangement joins TRBV28 to TRBJ2-2; perhaps TRBD2 as D (6 bases). CDR1 is MDHEN, CDR2 SYDVKM, per germline. The CDR3 extends over 14 amino acids. The V and J ends lost 6 bases and 1 base respectively, with 9 bases between them. The CDR3 loop is CASREGLNTGELFF. The CDR3 DNA is TGTGCCAGCAGAGAGGGACTGAACACCGGGGAGCTGTTTTTT.

The gene calls are TRBV11-2 and TRBJ2-5; 8 bases map to TRBD1. There are 14 residues in the CDR3. Trimming took 5 bases from V and 1 from J; bases not matched to a gene: 3. From germline, CDR1 is SGHAT and CDR2 FQNNGV. The CDR3 protein is CASSRDRGQETQYF. The CDR3 bases are TGTGCCAGCAGCAGAGACAGGGGCCAAGAGACCCAGTACTTC.

The chain links TRBV4-1 to TRBJ1-2; no reliable D call. The CDR3 is 14 residues long. V was clipped by 0 bases and J by 2 bases, with 7 bases between them. The germline gives CDR1 MGHRA, CDR2 YSYEKL. The CDR3 is CASSQDVRNYGYTF. The CDR3 region has the DNA TGCGCCAGCAGCCAAGATGTCAGAAACTATGGCTACACCTTC.

This chain connects TRBV28 to TRBJ2-3; no definite D call. Germline V gene sequence: CDR1 MDHEN, CDR2 SYDVKM. This CDR3 is built from 13 residues. V was cut by 5 bases and J by 2 bases, with 8 bases left in between. CDR3 in DNA: TGTGCCAGCAGTCCCCCTACCACAGATACGCAGTATTTT. Translation gives CASSPPTTDTQYF.

This clone was recorded once. V usage is TRBV5-1 and J usage is TRBJ2-6; no clear D. V lost 5 bases and J 2 bases, leaving 8 bases between the germline ends. This CDR3 is 14 amino acids long. Germline V CDR1 and CDR2: SGHRS, YFSETQ. The CDR3 bases are TGCGCCAGCAGTCAGTCAACTGGGGCCAACGTCCTGACTTTC. This codes for CASSQSTGANVLTF.

V is TRBV5-1 and J is TRBJ2-7; 13 bases are shared with TRBD2. Per germline, CDR1 SGHRS and CDR2 YFSETQ. Losses at the gene ends were 0 bases for V and 2 bases for J; bases not matched to a gene: 8. The CDR3 spans 18 residues. CDR3 nucleotides: TGCGCCAGCAGCTTGGGCCCGGCGGGACTAGCGGGGACCTACGAGCAGTACTTC. Its protein is CASSLGPAGLAGTYEQYF.

This clone was counted once. The chain combines TRBV3-1 (or the pseudogene TRBV3-2) with TRBJ2-7, with 8 bases lining up with TRBD1. Germline-derived CDR1 and CDR2 are LGHDT and YNNKEL (reference sequence). The J segment lost 5 bases and the V segment lost 5 bases, leaving 5 bases of the junction unmatched. The CDR3 consists of 13 residues. The CDR3 DNA follows: TGTGCCAGCAGCTTGCAGGGGGCAGACGAGCAGTACTTC. It encodes CASSLQGADEQYF.

This rearrangement joins TRBV30 to TRBJ1-5; no reliable D call. V lost 5 bases and J lost 5, with 13 bases in between. From germline, CDR1 is GTSNPN and CDR2 SVGIG (reference sequence). This CDR3 comprises 13 residues. The CDR3 DNA reads TGTGCCTGGGGATTGGGCTCTGATCAGCCCCAGCATTTT. It specifies CAWGLGSDQPQHF. Full variable domain (rest looked up from reference TRBV30 and TRBJ1-5): SQTIHQWPATLVQPVGSPLSLECTVEGTSNPNLYWYRQAAGRGLQLLFYSVGIGQISSEVPQNLSASRPQDRQFILSSKKLLLSDSGFYLCAWGLGSDQPQHFGDGTRLSIL.

Concerning this clone itself: A junction boundary mismatches the germline segment, possibly from a read error. This same CDR3 is encoded by further DNA sequences in the sample. The rearrangement joins TRBV6-6 to TRBJ1-1, with D perhaps matching TRBD1 (5 bases). The germline V gene has CDR1 MNHNY and CDR2 SVGAGI (reference sequence). The CDR3 totals 15 residues. The DNA of the CDR3 is TGTGCTAGCAGTACCCAAGACAGATTGAACACTGAAGCTTTCTTT. It encodes CASSTQDRLNTEAFF.

The rearrangement joins TRBV19 to TRBJ1-6; D might be TRBD1 (5 bases). CDR3 size: 15 residues. The ends were cut back, 6 bases at V and 8 bases at J, with 17 bases in the middle. Germline loops: CDR1 LNHDA, CDR2 SQIVND (reference sequence). CDR3 region: CASSPSSGTDSPLHF. In DNA, the CDR3 is TGTGCCAGTAGCCCCTCCTCGGGGACTGATTCACCCCTCCACTTT.

The chain carries TRBV28 and TRBJ1-5, with D perhaps matching TRBD1 (6 bases). Germline V gene sequence: CDR1 MDHEN, CDR2 SYDVKM. The CDR3 contains 14 residues. The V and J ends lost 6 bases and 2 bases respectively, with 11 bases between them. The CDR3 loop reads CASRTQGGNQPQHF. In nucleotides, the CDR3 is TGTGCCAGCAGAACACAGGGAGGCAATCAGCCCCAGCATTTT. Supplemented by reference TRBV28 and TRBJ1-5, the full variable domain reads DVKVTQSSRYLVKRTGEKVFLECVQDMDHENMFWYRQDPGLGLRLIYFSYDVKMKEKGDIPEGYSVSREKKERFSLILESASTNQTSMYLCASRTQGGNQPQHFGDGTRLSIL.

The J gene is TRBJ2-1, the V gene TRBV11-3; 14 bases are shared with TRBD2. This CDR3 has 18 residues. The germline gives CDR1 SGHNT, CDR2 YENEEA. V gave up 0 bases and J gave up 9 bases; unmatched junction bases: 10. The CDR3 DNA reads TGTGCCAGCAGCTTAGACTCCCCCCGACTAGCGGGAGGGGGTGAGCAGTTCTTC. It specifies CASSLDSPRLAGGGEQFF.

The genes are TRBV19 and TRBJ1-5; D gene ambiguous. The CDR3 has 13 residues. V lost 9 bases, J lost 0 bases, and 9 bases lay in between. Germline CDR1 and CDR2: LNHDA and SQIVND (reference sequence). This CDR3 reads CASRRNSNQPQHF. The CDR3 region has the DNA TGTGCCAGCCGGAGAAATAGCAATCAGCCCCAGCATTTT.